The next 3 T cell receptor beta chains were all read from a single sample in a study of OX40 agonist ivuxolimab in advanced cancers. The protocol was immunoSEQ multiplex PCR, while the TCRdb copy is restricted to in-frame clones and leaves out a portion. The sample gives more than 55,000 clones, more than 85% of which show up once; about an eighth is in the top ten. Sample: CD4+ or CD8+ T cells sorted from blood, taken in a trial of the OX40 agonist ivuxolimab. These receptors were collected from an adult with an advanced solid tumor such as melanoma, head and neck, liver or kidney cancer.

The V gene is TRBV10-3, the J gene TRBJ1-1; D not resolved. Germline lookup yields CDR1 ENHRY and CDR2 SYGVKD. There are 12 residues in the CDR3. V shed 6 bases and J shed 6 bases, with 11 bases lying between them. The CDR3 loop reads CAISVDGSEAFF. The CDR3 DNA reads TGTGCCATCAGCGTGGACGGGTCTGAAGCTTTCTTT.

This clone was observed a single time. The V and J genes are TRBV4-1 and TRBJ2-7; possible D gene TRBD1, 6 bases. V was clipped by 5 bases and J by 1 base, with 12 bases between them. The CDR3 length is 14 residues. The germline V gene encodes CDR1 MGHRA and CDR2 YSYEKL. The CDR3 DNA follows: TGCGCCAGCAGCATACAGGGTCTTTCCTACGAGCAGTACTTC. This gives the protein CASSIQGLSYEQYF.

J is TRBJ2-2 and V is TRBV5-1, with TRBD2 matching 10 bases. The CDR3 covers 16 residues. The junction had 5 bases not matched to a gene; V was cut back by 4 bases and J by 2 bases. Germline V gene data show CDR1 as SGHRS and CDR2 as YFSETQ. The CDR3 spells CASSLGLAVNTGELFF. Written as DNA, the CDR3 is TGCGCCAGCAGCCTCGGACTAGCGGTTAACACCGGGGAGCTGTTTTTT.